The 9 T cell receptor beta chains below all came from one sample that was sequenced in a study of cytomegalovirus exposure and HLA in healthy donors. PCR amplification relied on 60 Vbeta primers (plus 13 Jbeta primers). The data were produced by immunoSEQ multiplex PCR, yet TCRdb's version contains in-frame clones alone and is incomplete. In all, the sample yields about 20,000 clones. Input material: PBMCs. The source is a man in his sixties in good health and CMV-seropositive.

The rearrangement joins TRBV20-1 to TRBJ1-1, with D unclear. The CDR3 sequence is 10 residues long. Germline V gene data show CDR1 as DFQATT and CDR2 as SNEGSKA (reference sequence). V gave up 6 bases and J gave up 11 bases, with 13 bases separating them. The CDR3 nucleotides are TGCAGTGCCTCCTCCGGGAGGGCTTTCTTT. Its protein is CSASSGRAFF.

CDR3 sequence reads: CASSGKQGAATGELFF. In DNA form, the CDR3 reads TGCGCCAGCAGTGGTAAACAGGGGGCTGCCACCGGGGAGCTGTTTTTT. V usage is TRBV10-1 and J usage is TRBJ2-2, with 9 bases aligning to TRBD1. The CDR3 contains 16 residues. CDR1 and CDR2 (germline): WNHNN, SYGVQD (reference sequence). Trimming took 4 bases from V and 4 from J; bases not matched to a gene: 7.

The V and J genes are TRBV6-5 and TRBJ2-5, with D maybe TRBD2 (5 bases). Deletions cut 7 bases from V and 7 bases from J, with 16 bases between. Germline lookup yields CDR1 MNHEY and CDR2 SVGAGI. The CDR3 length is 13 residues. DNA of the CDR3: TGTGCCAGCATCACTACCGACCGGGGGACCCAGTACTTC. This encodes CASITTDRGTQYF.

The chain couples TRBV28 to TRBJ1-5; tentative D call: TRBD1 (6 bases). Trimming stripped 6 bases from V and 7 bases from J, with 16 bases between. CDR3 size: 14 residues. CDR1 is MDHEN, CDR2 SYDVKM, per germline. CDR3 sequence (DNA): TGTGCCAGCAGCAGCCAGGGGAGGGAGCAGCCCCAGCATTTT. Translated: CASSSQGREQPQHF.

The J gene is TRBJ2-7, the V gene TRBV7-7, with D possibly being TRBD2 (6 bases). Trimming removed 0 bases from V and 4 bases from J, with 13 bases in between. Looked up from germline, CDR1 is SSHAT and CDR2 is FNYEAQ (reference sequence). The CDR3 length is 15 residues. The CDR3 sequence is CASSLAGGFGYEQYF. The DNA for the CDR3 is TGTGCCAGCAGCTTAGCTGGAGGGTTCGGGTACGAGCAGTACTTC.

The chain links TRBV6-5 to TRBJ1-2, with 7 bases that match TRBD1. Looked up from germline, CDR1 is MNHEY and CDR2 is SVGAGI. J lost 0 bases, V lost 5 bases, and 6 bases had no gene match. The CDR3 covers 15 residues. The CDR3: CASSAWDSSNYGYTF. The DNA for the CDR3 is TGTGCCAGCAGTGCCTGGGACAGCTCTAACTATGGCTACACCTTC.

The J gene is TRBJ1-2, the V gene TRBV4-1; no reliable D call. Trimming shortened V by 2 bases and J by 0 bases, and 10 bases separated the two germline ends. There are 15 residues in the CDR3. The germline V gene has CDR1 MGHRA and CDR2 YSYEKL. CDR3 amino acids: CASSQRLGANYGYTF. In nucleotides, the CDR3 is TGCGCCAGCAGCCAACGGTTGGGAGCTAACTATGGCTACACCTTC.

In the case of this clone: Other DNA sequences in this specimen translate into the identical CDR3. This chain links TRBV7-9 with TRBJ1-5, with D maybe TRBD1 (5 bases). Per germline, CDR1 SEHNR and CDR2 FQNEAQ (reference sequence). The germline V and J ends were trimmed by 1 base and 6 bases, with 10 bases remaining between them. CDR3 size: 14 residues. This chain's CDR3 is CASSLGGVGQPQHF. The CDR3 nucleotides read TGTGCCAGCAGCTTAGGGGGGGTTGGTCAGCCCCAGCATTTT.

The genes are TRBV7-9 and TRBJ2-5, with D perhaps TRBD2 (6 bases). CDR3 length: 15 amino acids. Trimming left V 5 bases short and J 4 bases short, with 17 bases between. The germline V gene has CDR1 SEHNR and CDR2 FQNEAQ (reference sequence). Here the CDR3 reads CASSPRGNEGETQYF. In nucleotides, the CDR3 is TGTGCCAGCAGCCCTCGGGGGAACGAGGGAGAGACCCAGTACTTC.